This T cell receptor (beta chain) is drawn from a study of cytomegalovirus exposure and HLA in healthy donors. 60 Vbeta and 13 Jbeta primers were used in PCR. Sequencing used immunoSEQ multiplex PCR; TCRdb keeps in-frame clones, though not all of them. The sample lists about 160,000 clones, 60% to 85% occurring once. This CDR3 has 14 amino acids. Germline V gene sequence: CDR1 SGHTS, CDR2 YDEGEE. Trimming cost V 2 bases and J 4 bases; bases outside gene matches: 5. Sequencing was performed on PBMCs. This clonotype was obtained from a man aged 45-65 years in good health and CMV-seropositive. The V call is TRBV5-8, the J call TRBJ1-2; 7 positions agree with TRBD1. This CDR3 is CASSFTGATYGYTF. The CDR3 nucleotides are TGTGCCAGCAGCTTCACAGGGGCCACCTATGGCTACACCTTC.